Presented here are 14 T cell receptor beta chains from one specimen sequenced in a study of blood T cell repertoires in COVID-19. Clones were read by immunoSEQ multiplex PCR, and TCRdb kept only the in-frame ones, dropping some. This table holds a few hundred thousand clones, 88% found once. The sequencing sample was made of peripheral blood. The receptors were sampled from a man between 65 and 79 years old with acute or convalescent COVID-19.

In the case of this clone: This same CDR3 is encoded by further DNA sequences in the sample. The V call is TRBV30, the J call TRBJ1-5; possibly TRBD1 for D (5 bases). Germline loops: CDR1 GTSNPN, CDR2 SVGIG (reference sequence). Trimming cost V 2 bases and J 6 bases, with 11 bases left between them. This CDR3 has 13 residues. CDR3 protein: CAWSRQGGQPQHF. The CDR3 bases are TGTGCCTGGAGTCGGCAGGGAGGTCAGCCCCAGCATTTT.

V is TRBV7-2 and J is TRBJ1-1, with 7 bases lining up with TRBD1. The V segment lost 5 bases and the J segment 5 bases; nucleotides outside the gene matches: 8. Germline assignment: CDR1 SGHTA and CDR2 FQGNSA. The CDR3 extends over 14 amino acids. The CDR3 here is CASSPQGVRTEAFF. As DNA, the CDR3 is TGTGCCAGCAGCCCTCAGGGGGTTAGGACTGAAGCTTTCTTT. Variable domain in full (rest from reference TRBV7-2 and TRBJ1-1): GAGVSQSPSNKVTEKGKDVELRCDPISGHTALYWYRQSLGQGLEFLIYFQGNSAPDKSGLPSDRFSAERTGGSVSTLTIQRTQQEDSAVYLCASSPQGVRTEAFFGQGTRLTVV.

The rearrangement links TRBV6-5 to TRBJ2-5; TRBD1 agrees at 8 bases. The CDR3 runs to 15 residues. J gave up 1 base and V 3 bases, and 4 bases lay outside the gene matches. Looked up from germline, CDR1 is MNHEY and CDR2 is SVGAGI. CDR3: CASSYPGTGQETQYF. The CDR3 DNA is TGTGCCAGCAGTTATCCCGGGACAGGCCAAGAGACCCAGTACTTC.

This clone was observed once. The gene calls are TRBV10-3 and TRBJ1-5; 7 nucleotides match TRBD1. V lost 10 bases to trimming and J lost 1 base; unmatched junction nucleotides: 10. The CDR3 extends over 15 amino acids. CDR1 and CDR2 (germline): ENHRY, SYGVKD. The CDR3 nucleotides are TGTGCCACCCAGGGGGACAGATTGAGCAATCAGCCCCAGCATTTT. It codes for CATQGDRLSNQPQHF.

The rearrangement joins TRBV19 to TRBJ1-1; possibly TRBD1 for D (5 bases). Germline CDR1 reads LNHDA; CDR2 reads SQIVND (reference sequence). CDR3 size: 13 residues. V gave up 5 bases and J gave up 2 bases, with 9 bases separating them. CDR3 sequence: CASSETGNTEAFF. The CDR3 bases are TGTGCCAGTAGTGAAACAGGTAACACTGAAGCTTTCTTT. Supplemented by reference TRBV19 and TRBJ1-1, the full variable domain reads DGGITQSPKYLFRKEGQNVTLSCEQNLNHDAMYWYRQDPGQGLRLIYYSQIVNDFQKGDIAEGYSVSREKKESFPLTVTSAQKNPTAFYLCASSETGNTEAFFGQGTRLTVV.

As DNA, the CDR3 is TGTGCCAGCAGCCCAGGAGACAGGGTTAATCAGCCCCAGCATTTT. Protein sequence: CASSPGDRVNQPQHF. The chain uses TRBV5-8 and TRBJ1-5; 7 nucleotides line up with TRBD1. After removal of 4 bases from V and 4 bases from J, the junction contained 8 bases not matched to a gene. CDR1 is SGHTS, CDR2 YDEGEE, per germline. CDR3 length equals 15 residues.

V and J are TRBV5-1 and TRBJ1-5; a possible D gene is TRBD1 (5 bases). The V end was cut by 2 bases, the J end by 3 bases, with 12 bases between. The CDR3 runs 15 residues. The germline V gene has CDR1 SGHRS and CDR2 YFSETQ. CDR3 sequence (DNA): TGCGCCAGCAGCTTTAGAGGGGAGGTCAATCAGCCCCAGCATTTT. Its translation is CASSFRGEVNQPQHF.

V usage is TRBV5-1 and J usage is TRBJ1-1, with a tentative D call TRBD1 (5 bases). Germline V gives CDR1 SGHRS, CDR2 YFSETQ. V dropped 4 bases and J dropped 6 bases, with 16 bases sitting between them. CDR3 size: 14 residues. CDR3 nucleotide sequence: TGCGCCAGCAGCGAAGAAGGGGAAAACGCTGAAGCTTTCTTT. This codes for CASSEEGENAEAFF.

The chain has TRBV2 and TRBJ1-2; the match to TRBD1 covers 7 bases. The CDR3 has 18 amino acids. V trimming: 5 bases; J trimming: 0 bases; junction bases outside the gene matches: 15. The germline V gene encodes CDR1 SNHLY and CDR2 FYNNEI. Written as DNA, the CDR3 is TGTGCCAGCAGTTCCTCGGGGACAGCCACGACCCCTAACTATGGCTACACCTTC. It is translated as CASSSSGTATTPNYGYTF.

This chain links TRBV5-4 with TRBJ2-3, with 13 nucleotides matching TRBD2. V shed 3 bases and J 2 bases; nucleotides not matched to a gene: 9. CDR3 length equals 18 residues. Germline V gene sequence: CDR1 SGHNT, CDR2 YYREEE (reference sequence). The CDR3 DNA is TGTGCCAGCAGCTCACCTCCGGGACTAGCGGGGACCACAGATACGCAGTATTTT. The encoded protein is CASSSPPGLAGTTDTQYF.

This chain links TRBV29-1 with TRBJ2-3; 12 nucleotides align to TRBD1. The trim removed 6 bases at V and 8 bases at J, leaving 9 bases unmatched. This CDR3 comprises 14 residues. CDR1 is SQVTM and CDR2 is ANQGSEA in the germline V gene. For the CDR3, the DNA is TGCAGCGTGGGAGGGACAGGGGGCAGCGGTACGCAGTATTTT. Translation: CSVGGTGGSGTQYF.

The CDR3 region is CASSPVTGGTGELFF. Written as DNA, the CDR3 is TGTGCCAGCTCACCAGTGACAGGCGGCACCGGGGAGCTGTTTTTT. This chain joins TRBV18 and TRBJ2-2; tentative D call: TRBD1 (6 bases). Trimming took 2 bases from V and 4 from J, leaving 11 bases between them. This CDR3 comprises 15 residues. Germline V gene data show CDR1 as KGHSH and CDR2 as LQKENI.

The chain recombines TRBV18 with TRBJ1-1; a possible D gene is TRBD1 (6 bases). CDR1 KGHSH and CDR2 LQKENI come from the germline V gene. The CDR3 consists of 16 residues. V dropped 0 bases and J dropped 0 bases, with 11 bases sitting between them. The CDR3 sequence: CASSPPTGYMNTEAFF. The CDR3 DNA reads as TGTGCCAGCTCACCACCGACAGGTTACATGAACACTGAAGCTTTCTTT.

J is TRBJ2-2 and V is TRBV19; TRBD1 matches at 9 bases. CDR1 is LNHDA and CDR2 is SQIVND in the germline V gene (reference sequence). The CDR3 runs 16 residues. The V segment lost 3 bases and the J segment 4 bases; nucleotides outside the gene matches: 6. The CDR3, as DNA: TGTGCCAGTAGTATGGGGACAGGGCTAGGCACCGGGGAGCTGTTTTTT. Translated: CASSMGTGLGTGELFF.